These T cell receptor beta chains were read from a single sample in a study of Ad26.COV2.S vaccination and SARS-CoV-2 variants. TCRdb keeps only in-frame clones here, not all; method: immunoSEQ multiplex PCR. This table has roughly 300,000 clones, less than 90% appearing once. The source was peripheral blood, collected in a trial of Ad26.COV2.S vaccine versus placebo. The origin of the receptors is a person between 18 and 59 years old who received the Ad26.COV2.S COVID-19 vaccine or a placebo. Each CDR3 is given with its conserved first and last residue. Part of the rows lack a size; the others show once, few, many or a class for expanded clones.

v_gene	abundance	j_gene	CDR3aa
TRBV3-1/TRBV3-2	-	TRBJ1-2	CASSPGQGAGHGYTF
TRBV7-6	-	TRBJ1-4	CASSLAGTGAEKLFF
TRBV7-3	-	TRBJ2-2	CASSLGTAGTYTGELFF
TRBV15	once	TRBJ1-6	CATRDHGTNNSPLHF
TRBV5-1	once	TRBJ1-1	CASRFRTGYMNTEAFF
TRBV12-5	-	TRBJ1-3	CASGLRSSGNTIYF
TRBV4-1	-	TRBJ2-1	CASSPSGHEQFF
TRBV27	once	TRBJ1-2	CATKGGGLYGYTF
TRBV7-8	-	TRBJ1-3	CASSPPPGNGNTIYF
TRBV20-1	-	TRBJ1-1	CSASSGGGNTEAFF
TRBV28	-	TRBJ1-2	CASSLWDSYGYTF
TRBV2	once	TRBJ1-6	CASTRTGSSPLHF
TRBV11-2	once	TRBJ2-1	CASSSSVYEYNEQFF
TRBV19	once	TRBJ2-5	CASSIGGGLETQYF
TRBV28	-	TRBJ2-7	CASSSGVYEQYF
TRBV28	-	TRBJ2-1	CASSLGGGPYNEQFF
TRBV28	-	TRBJ1-6	CASSLGLSSYNSPLHF
TRBV11-2	-	TRBJ1-2	CASSFRQGGGYTF
TRBV27	-	TRBJ1-2	CASSFYQGVGYGYTF
TRBV6-6	-	TRBJ2-1	CASSYFGRGETNEQFF
TRBV12-3/TRBV12-4	-	TRBJ1-1	CASRSDVEAFF
TRBV6-4	-	TRBJ1-2	CASSDYYGYTF
TRBV7-2	-	TRBJ1-5	CASSSSRIQPQHF
TRBV28	-	TRBJ2-6	CASSPRDGESSGANVLTF
TRBV7-2	-	TRBJ1-2	CASSPEDTYYGYTF
TRBV27	-	TRBJ1-1	CASSFRQGEWLNTEAFF
TRBV29-1	-	TRBJ2-7	CSVEWTGRQYF
TRBV5-8	-	TRBJ2-1	CASSLAQSNEQFF
TRBV4-2	-	TRBJ2-5	CASSQDSGVGGETQYF
TRBV4-3	-	TRBJ2-7	CASSQGTVYEQYF
TRBV7-6	-	TRBJ1-6	CASSSGQENSPLHF
TRBV19	few	TRBJ1-2	CASSTGQAAHPYGYTF
TRBV19	-	TRBJ1-1	CASSETRNTEAFF
TRBV20-1	-	TRBJ1-1	CSASRSLGTLMNTEAFF
TRBV6-6	-	TRBJ2-7	CASKARDVAAYYEQYF
TRBV7-2	-	TRBJ2-3	CASSLAGGTTDTQYF
TRBV28	-	TRBJ1-5	CASSPHKSGRGQPQHF
TRBV6-6	-	TRBJ2-7	CASSYPIGTAYEQYF
TRBV4-3	few	TRBJ1-2	CASSQLLGAPDGYTF
TRBV20-1	-	TRBJ1-2	CSASSLFNNYGYTF
TRBV28	-	TRBJ1-2	CASRGANYGYTF
TRBV3-1/TRBV3-2	once	TRBJ2-1	CASSQGTGTGGLF
TRBV28	-	TRBJ2-1	CASARGGLEFF
TRBV5-1	-	TRBJ1-5	CASSSGQGNQPQHF
TRBV19	-	TRBJ1-1	CASSIDDRGNTEAFF
TRBV12-5	-	TRBJ2-1	CASGLVPGAISYNEQFF
TRBV9	-	TRBJ1-6	CASSARGGYNSPLHF
TRBV5-1	-	TRBJ2-7	CASSFSGAAYEQYF